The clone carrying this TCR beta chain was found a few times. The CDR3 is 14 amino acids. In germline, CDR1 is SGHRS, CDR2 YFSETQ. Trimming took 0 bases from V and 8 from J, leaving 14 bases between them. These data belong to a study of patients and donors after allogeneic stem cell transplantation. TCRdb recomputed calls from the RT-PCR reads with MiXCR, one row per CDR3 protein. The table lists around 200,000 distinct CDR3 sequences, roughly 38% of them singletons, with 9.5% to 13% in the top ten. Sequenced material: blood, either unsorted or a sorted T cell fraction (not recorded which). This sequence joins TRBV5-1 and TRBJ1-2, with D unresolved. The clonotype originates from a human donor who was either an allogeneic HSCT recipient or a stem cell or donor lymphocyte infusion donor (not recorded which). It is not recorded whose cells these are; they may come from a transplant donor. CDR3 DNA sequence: TGCGCCAGCAGCTTGGTTGCTAAGACGGAGGGCTACACCTTC. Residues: CASSLVAKTEGYTF.